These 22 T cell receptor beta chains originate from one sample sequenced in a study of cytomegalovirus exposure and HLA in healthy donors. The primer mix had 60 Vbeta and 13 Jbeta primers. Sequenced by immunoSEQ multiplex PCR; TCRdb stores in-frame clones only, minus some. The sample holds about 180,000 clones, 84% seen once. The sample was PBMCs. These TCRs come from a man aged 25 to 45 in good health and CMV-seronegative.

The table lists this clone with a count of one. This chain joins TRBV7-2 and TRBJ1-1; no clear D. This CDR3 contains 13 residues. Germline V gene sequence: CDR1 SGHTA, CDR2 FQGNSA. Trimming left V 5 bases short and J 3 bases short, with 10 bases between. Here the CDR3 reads CASSIQQYTEAFF. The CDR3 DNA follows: TGTGCCAGCAGCATCCAACAGTACACTGAAGCTTTCTTT.

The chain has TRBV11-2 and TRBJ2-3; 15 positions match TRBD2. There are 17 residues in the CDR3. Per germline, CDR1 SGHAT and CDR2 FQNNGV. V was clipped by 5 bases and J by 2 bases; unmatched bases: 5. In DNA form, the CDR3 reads TGTGCCAGCAGCGAGGGACTAGCGGGAGGCTACACAGATACGCAGTATTTT. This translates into CASSEGLAGGYTDTQYF.

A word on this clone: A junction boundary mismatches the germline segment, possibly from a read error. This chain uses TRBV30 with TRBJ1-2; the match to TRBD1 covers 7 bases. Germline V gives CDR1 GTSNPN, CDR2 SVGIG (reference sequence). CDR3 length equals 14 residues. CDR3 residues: CAWSWTGSYYGYTF. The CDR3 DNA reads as TGTGCCTGGAGTTGGACAGGATCTTACTACGGCTACACCTTC.

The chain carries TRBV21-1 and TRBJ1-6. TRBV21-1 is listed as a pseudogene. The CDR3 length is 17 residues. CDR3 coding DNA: TGTGCCAGCGAATCCCCGCCCCGGTGGGGAGATAATTCACCCCTCCACTTT. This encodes CASESPPRWGDNSPLHF.

The CDR3 DNA is TGCGCCAGCAGCTTGGGGACTAGCGGGGGACACACAAGAGATACGCAGTATTTT. The encoded protein is CASSLGTSGGHTRDTQYF. This chain joins TRBV5-1 and TRBJ2-3; 13 positions match TRBD2. Germline trimming cut 0 bases from V and 5 bases from J; bases unmatched to any gene: 9. The germline gives CDR1 SGHRS, CDR2 YFSETQ. The CDR3 sequence is 18 residues long.

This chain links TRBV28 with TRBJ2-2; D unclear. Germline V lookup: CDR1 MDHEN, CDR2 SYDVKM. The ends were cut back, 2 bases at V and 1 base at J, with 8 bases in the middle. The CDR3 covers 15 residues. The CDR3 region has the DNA TGTGCCAGCAGTTTAATCACAGTGAACACCGGGGAGCTGTTTTTT. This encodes CASSLITVNTGELFF. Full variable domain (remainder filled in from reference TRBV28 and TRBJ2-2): DVKVTQSSRYLVKRTGEKVFLECVQDMDHENMFWYRQDPGLGLRLIYFSYDVKMKEKGDIPEGYSVSREKKERFSLILESASTNQTSMYLCASSLITVNTGELFFGEGSRLTVL.

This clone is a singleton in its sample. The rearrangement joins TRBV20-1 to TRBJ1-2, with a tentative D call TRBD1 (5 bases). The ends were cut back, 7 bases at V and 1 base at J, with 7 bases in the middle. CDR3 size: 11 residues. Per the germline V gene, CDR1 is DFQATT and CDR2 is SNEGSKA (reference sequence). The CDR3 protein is CSVQDNYGYTF. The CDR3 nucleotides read TGCAGTGTACAGGATAACTATGGCTACACCTTC.

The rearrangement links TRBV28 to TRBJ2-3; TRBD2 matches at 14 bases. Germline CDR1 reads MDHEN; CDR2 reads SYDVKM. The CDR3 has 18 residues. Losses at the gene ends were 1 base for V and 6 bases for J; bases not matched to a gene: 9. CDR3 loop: CASSLFLGTSGGTDTQYF. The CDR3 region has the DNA TGTGCCAGCAGTTTATTTCTCGGGACTAGCGGGGGTACGGATACGCAGTATTTT.

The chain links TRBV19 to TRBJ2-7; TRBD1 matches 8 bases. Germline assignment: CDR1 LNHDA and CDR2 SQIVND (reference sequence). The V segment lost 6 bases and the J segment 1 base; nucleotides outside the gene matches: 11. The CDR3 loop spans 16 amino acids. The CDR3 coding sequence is TGTGCCAGTAGCCCGGGACAGGCTAACCCTTCCTACGAGCAGTACTTC. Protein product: CASSPGQANPSYEQYF.

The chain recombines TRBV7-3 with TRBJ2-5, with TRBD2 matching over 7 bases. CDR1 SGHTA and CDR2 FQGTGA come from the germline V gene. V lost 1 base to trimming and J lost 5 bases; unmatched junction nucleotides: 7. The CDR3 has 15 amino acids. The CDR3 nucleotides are TGTGCCAGCAGCTTAATGGGAGGGACTGGGGAGACCCAGTACTTC. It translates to CASSLMGGTGETQYF.

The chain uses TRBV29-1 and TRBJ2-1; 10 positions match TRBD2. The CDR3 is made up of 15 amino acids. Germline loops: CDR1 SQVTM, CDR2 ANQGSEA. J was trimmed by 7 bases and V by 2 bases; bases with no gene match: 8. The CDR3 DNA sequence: TGCAGCGTTGAATATCTAGCGGGAGTGACAAATGAGCAGTTCTTC. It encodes CSVEYLAGVTNEQFF.

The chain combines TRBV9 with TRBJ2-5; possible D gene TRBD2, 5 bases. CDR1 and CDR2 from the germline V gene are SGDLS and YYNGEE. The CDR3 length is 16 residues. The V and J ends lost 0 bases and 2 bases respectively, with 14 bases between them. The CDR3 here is CASSVESGVGQETQYF. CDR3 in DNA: TGTGCCAGCAGCGTAGAGAGCGGAGTCGGGCAAGAGACCCAGTACTTC.

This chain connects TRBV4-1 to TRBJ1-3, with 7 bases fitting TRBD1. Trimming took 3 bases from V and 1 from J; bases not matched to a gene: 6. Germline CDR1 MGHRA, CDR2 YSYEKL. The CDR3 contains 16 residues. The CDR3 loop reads CASSHNTGESGNTIYF. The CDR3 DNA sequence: TGCGCCAGCAGCCATAACACAGGGGAATCTGGAAACACCATATATTTT.

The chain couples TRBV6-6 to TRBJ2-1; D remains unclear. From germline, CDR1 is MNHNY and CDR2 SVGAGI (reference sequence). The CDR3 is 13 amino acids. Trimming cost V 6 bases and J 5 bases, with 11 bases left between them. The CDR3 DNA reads TGTGCCAGCAGGAACCTCTATGACAATGAGCAGTTCTTC. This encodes CASRNLYDNEQFF.

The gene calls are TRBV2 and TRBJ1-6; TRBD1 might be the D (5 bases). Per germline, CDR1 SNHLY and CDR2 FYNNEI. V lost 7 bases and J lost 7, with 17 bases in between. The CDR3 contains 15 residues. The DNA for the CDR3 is TGTGCCAGCATCACGGCAGGGAATAGGAATTCACCCCTCCACTTT. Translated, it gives CASITAGNRNSPLHF.

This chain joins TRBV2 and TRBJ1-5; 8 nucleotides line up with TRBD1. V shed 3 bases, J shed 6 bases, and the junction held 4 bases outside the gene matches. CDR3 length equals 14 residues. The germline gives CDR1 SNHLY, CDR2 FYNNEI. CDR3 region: CASSERTGTQPQHF. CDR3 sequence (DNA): TGTGCCAGCAGTGAGCGGACAGGGACTCAGCCCCAGCATTTT.

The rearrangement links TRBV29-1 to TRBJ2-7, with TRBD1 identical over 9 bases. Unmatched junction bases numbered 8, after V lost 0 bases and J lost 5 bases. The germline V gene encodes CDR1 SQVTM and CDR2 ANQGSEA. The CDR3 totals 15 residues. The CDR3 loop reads CSVEDSGTGWDEQYF. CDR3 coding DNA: TGCAGCGTTGAAGATTCCGGGACAGGGTGGGACGAGCAGTACTTC.

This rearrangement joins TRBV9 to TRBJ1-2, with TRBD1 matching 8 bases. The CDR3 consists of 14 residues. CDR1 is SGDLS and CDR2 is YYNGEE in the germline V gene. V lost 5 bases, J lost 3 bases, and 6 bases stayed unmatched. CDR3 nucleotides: TGTGCCAGCAGAAGAGACAGGGGCGACTATGGCTACACCTTC. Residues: CASRRDRGDYGYTF.

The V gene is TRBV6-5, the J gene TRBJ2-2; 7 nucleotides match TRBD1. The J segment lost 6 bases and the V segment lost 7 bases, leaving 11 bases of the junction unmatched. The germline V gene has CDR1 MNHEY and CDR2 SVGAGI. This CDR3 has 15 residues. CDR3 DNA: TGTGCCAGCATTAACCGACAGGGATTGGCCGGGGAGCTGTTTTTT. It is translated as CASINRQGLAGELFF.

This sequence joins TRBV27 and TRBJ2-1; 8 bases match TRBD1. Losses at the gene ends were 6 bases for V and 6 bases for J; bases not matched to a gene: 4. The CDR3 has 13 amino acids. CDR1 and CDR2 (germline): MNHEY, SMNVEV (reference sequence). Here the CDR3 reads CASSRDRRNEQFF. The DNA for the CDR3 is TGTGCCAGCAGCCGGGACAGGCGCAATGAGCAGTTCTTC.

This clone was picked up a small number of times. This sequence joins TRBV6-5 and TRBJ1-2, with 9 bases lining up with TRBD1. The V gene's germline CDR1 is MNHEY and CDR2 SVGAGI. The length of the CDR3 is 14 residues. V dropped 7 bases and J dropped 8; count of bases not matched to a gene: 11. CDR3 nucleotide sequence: TGTGCCAGCAAGGGTGAGGGACAGGGCTGGGGCTACACCTTC. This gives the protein CASKGEGQGWGYTF.

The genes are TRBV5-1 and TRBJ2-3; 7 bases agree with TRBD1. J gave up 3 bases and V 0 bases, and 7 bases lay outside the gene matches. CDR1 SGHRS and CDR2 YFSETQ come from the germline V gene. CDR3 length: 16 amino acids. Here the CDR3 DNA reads TGCGCCAGCAGCTTGGGGGCTAGACAGGGAACAGATACGCAGTATTTT. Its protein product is CASSLGARQGTDTQYF.